Below, 9 T cell receptor beta chains from the same sample are listed, as sequenced in a study of cytomegalovirus exposure and HLA in healthy donors (dated by TCRdb to 2016 to 2017). Receptor amplification or capture employed the immunoSEQ multiplex PCR assay. The multiplex PCR relied on a mix of 60 forward primers for TCR Vbeta segments and 13 reverse primers for TCR Jbeta segments. TCRdb retrieved this table from immuneACCESS and kept in-frame rearrangements only. Not all clones are present; in checked studies, unresolved V genes account for under half, and no reason is known for the remainder. For this sample the table gives around 150,000 clones, of which roughly 80% were detected only once. Together, the top ten hold about 2.9% of the sample. Specimen: PBMCs. The receptor set was obtained from a man aged 35 to 55 in good health and CMV-seronegative.

The chain employs TRBV15 and TRBJ1-1, with D unresolved. Germline V gene lookup returns CDR1 LNHNV and CDR2 YYDKDF (reference sequence). Trimming removed 0 bases from V and 0 bases from J, with 11 bases in between. CDR3 length: 16 residues. CDR3 residues: CATSRDGLLVNTEAFF. CDR3 sequence (DNA): TGTGCCACCAGCAGAGATGGGCTTCTGGTGAACACTGAAGCTTTCTTT. The variable domain in full, with the rest retrieved from reference TRBV15 and TRBJ1-1, is DAMVIQNPRYQVTQFGKPVTLSCSQTLNHNVMYWYQQKSSQAPKLLFHYYDKDFNNEADTPDNFQSRRPNTSFCFLDIRSPGLGDTAMYLCATSRDGLLVNTEAFFGQGTRLTVV.

The rearrangement uses TRBV28 and TRBJ2-7; 9 bases line up with TRBD1. The CDR3 has 14 amino acids. Germline V CDR1 and CDR2: MDHEN, SYDVKM. After removal of 3 bases from V and 5 bases from J, the junction contained 5 bases not matched to a gene. The CDR3 DNA reads as TGTGCCAGCAGTTTGGGACAGGGTTTTCACGAGCAGTACTTC. Translating it yields CASSLGQGFHEQYF.

The rearrangement joins TRBV7-7 to TRBJ2-5, with 12 bases matching TRBD2. The CDR3 sequence is 18 residues long. Trimming cost V 1 base and J 2 bases; bases outside gene matches: 8. Germline V gene data show CDR1 as SSHAT and CDR2 as FNYEAQ (reference sequence). The CDR3 protein is CASSLEGGLAGYQETQYF. The CDR3 bases are TGTGCCAGCAGCTTAGAGGGGGGACTAGCGGGTTATCAAGAGACCCAGTACTTC.

The chain recombines TRBV5-1 with TRBJ2-7, with TRBD2 matching over 7 bases. CDR1 is SGHRS, CDR2 YFSETQ, per germline. The trim removed 5 bases at V and 2 bases at J, leaving 7 bases unmatched. There are 14 residues in the CDR3. The CDR3 nucleotides are TGCGCCAGCAGGGAGGTAGCGGGCCCCTACGAGCAGTACTTC. It encodes CASREVAGPYEQYF.

The table lists this clone with a few counts. This chain joins TRBV4-3 and TRBJ2-1; D might be TRBD2 (5 bases). CDR1 is LGHNA and CDR2 is YSLEER in the germline V gene. This CDR3 contains 16 residues. Trimming took 1 base from V and 0 from J, leaving 10 bases between them. The DNA for the CDR3 is TGCGCCAGCAGCCAAGCATTCACTAGCTCCTACAATGAGCAGTTCTTC. This gives the protein CASSQAFTSSYNEQFF.

On this clone: This CDR3 is also generated by other DNA sequences in the sample. This chain joins TRBV29-1 and TRBJ2-7, with 8 bases aligning to TRBD1. V lost 6 bases, J lost 5 bases, and 3 bases stayed unmatched. In germline, CDR1 is SQVTM, CDR2 ANQGSEA. The CDR3 is made up of 11 amino acids. CDR3 sequence: CSVGQGNEQYF. For the CDR3, the DNA is TGCAGCGTAGGACAGGGCAACGAGCAGTACTTC.

The chain recombines TRBV6-4 with TRBJ1-3, with 7 positions matching TRBD1. The trim removed 5 bases at V and 0 bases at J, leaving 13 bases unmatched. Germline CDR1 is MRHNA and CDR2 is SNTAGT. The length of the CDR3 is 18 residues. The CDR3 DNA reads TGTGCCAGCAGTTCCCGGGACAGCGACGACCACTCTGGAAACACCATATATTTT. This encodes CASSSRDSDDHSGNTIYF.

The rearrangement uses TRBV11-1 and TRBJ2-7; TRBD1 might be the D (5 bases). The V and J ends lost 5 bases and 1 base respectively, with 12 bases between them. Germline assignment: CDR1 SGHAT and CDR2 FQDESV (reference sequence). The CDR3 spans 14 residues. DNA for the CDR3: TGTGCCAGCAGCGCGCAGGGTTGGTCCTACGAGCAGTACTTC. It encodes CASSAQGWSYEQYF.

The chain employs TRBV5-6 and TRBJ1-5; D is perhaps TRBD1 (5 bases). Germline lookup yields CDR1 SGHDT and CDR2 YYEEEE. Trimming shortened V by 0 bases and J by 2 bases, and 18 bases separated the two germline ends. The CDR3 runs 18 residues. The CDR3 is CASSLVTHPGDGNQPQHF. Here the CDR3 DNA reads TGTGCCAGCAGCTTGGTCACTCATCCGGGGGATGGCAATCAGCCCCAGCATTTT.